The 26 T cell receptor beta chains reported below all come from one sample, sequenced in a study of T-cell reconstitution after alpha-beta-depleted transplantation in children. Library preparation (for TCRbeta) was performed with unique molecular identifiers. TCRdb fed the PCR reads into MiXCR, producing one record per CDR3 protein. In the table there are roughly 570,000 distinct CDR3 sequences, 25% to 30% of which are singletons. This specimen was PBMCs, taken before TCRalphabeta/CD19-depleted stem cell transplant. The receptors here all came from a boy under three years old with Wiskott-Aldrich syndrome, due to receive a stem cell transplant.

The chain combines TRBV27 with TRBJ1-5, with D perhaps matching TRBD1 (5 bases). Germline-derived CDR1 and CDR2 are MNHEY and SMNVEV (reference sequence). CDR3 length equals 15 residues. V was clipped by 2 bases and J by 4 bases, with 12 bases between them. For the CDR3, the DNA is TGTGCCAGCAGTTTAGAAGGGGCAGCTAATCAGCCCCAGCATTTT. Its protein is CASSLEGAANQPQHF.

The chain couples TRBV5-1 to TRBJ1-4; the D is unclear. From germline, CDR1 is SGHRS and CDR2 YFSETQ. The ends were cut back, 1 base at V and 5 bases at J, with 6 bases in the middle. This CDR3 contains 13 residues. The CDR3: CASSLRGNEKLFF. In DNA, the CDR3 is TGCGCCAGCAGCTTGCGAGGAAATGAAAAACTGTTTTTT.

The chain couples TRBV20-1 to TRBJ2-7; 8 bases align to TRBD1. Germline V gene lookup returns CDR1 DFQATT and CDR2 SNEGSKA (reference sequence). With 2 bases clipped from V and 2 bases from J, the junction kept 8 bases outside the gene matches. This CDR3 has 15 amino acids. The CDR3 DNA follows: TGCAGTGCTAGAAAGTTGGAGACAGGGGCCTACGAGCAGTACTTC. It specifies CSARKLETGAYEQYF.

The rearrangement links TRBV20-1 to TRBJ2-1; 9 bases fit TRBD2. The CDR3 spans 15 residues. Trimming removed 3 bases from V and 7 bases from J; junction bases left unmatched: 10. Germline V gene data show CDR1 as DFQATT and CDR2 as SNEGSKA (reference sequence). The CDR3 loop reads CSASGSLAGTNEQFF. The CDR3 nucleotides are TGCAGTGCTAGTGGTTCGCTAGCGGGGACGAATGAGCAGTTCTTC.

This clonotype was observed a few times. The chain carries TRBV7-2 and TRBJ1-2, with a possible D match to TRBD1 (5 bases). The CDR3 covers 14 residues. V gave up 2 bases and J gave up 4 bases, with 11 bases separating them. The germline V gene has CDR1 SGHTA and CDR2 FQGNSA. The CDR3 loop is CASSLNGAGYGYTF. As DNA, the CDR3 is TGTGCCAGCAGCTTAAATGGGGCTGGCTATGGCTACACCTTC.

The rearrangement links TRBV5-1 to TRBJ2-5; the D gene is possibly TRBD2 (5 bases). V was cut by 4 bases and J by 1 base, with 11 bases left in between. Germline CDR1 SGHRS, CDR2 YFSETQ. This CDR3 region has 14 residues. For the CDR3, the DNA is TGCGCCAGCAGCCTAGCCAGGACCCAAGAGACCCAGTACTTC. Protein product: CASSLARTQETQYF.

This clonotype has more than one count but fewer than ten. The J gene is TRBJ1-2, the V gene TRBV6-2 or TRBV6-3, with 12 bases aligning to TRBD1. V trimming: 7 bases; J trimming: 4 bases; junction bases outside the gene matches: 10. This CDR3 is built from 16 residues. In germline, CDR1 is MNHEY, CDR2 SVGEGT. CDR3 in amino acids: CASTPNRDRGPYGYTF. The CDR3 DNA follows: TGTGCCAGCACCCCTAACCGGGACAGGGGGCCCTATGGCTACACCTTC.

The chain links TRBV28 to TRBJ1-2, with 8 nucleotides matching TRBD1. CDR1 and CDR2 from the germline V gene are MDHEN and SYDVKM. This CDR3 spans 14 amino acids. With 7 bases clipped from V and 4 bases from J, the junction kept 8 bases outside the gene matches. The CDR3 protein is CASMTQGGFYGYTF. Here the CDR3 DNA reads TGTGCCAGCATGACACAGGGGGGATTCTATGGCTACACCTTC.

The chain joins TRBV10-3 to TRBJ2-1, with 7 bases aligning to TRBD2. The CDR3 contains 16 residues. The V and J ends lost 3 bases and 0 bases, in that order; junction bases with no gene match: 5. CDR1 is ENHRY, CDR2 SYGVKD, per germline. In nucleotides, the CDR3 is TGTGCCATCAGTGAACTAGCGTCTTACTCCTACAATGAGCAGTTCTTC. Its translation: CAISELASYSYNEQFF.

In its sample, this clonotype was seen a few times. This chain uses TRBV6-5 with TRBJ2-2; TRBD2 aligns across 7 bases. CDR3 length equals 16 residues. The trim removed 0 bases at V and 1 base at J, leaving 2 bases unmatched. Germline-derived CDR1 and CDR2 are MNHEY and SVGAGI. The CDR3 here is CASSYSTSWNTGELFF. The CDR3 coding sequence is TGTGCCAGCAGTTACTCGACTAGCTGGAACACCGGGGAGCTGTTTTTT.

CDR3 sequence reads: CASSYGTSDFSEQFF. The CDR3 coding sequence is TGTGCCAGCAGCTACGGGACTAGCGATTTTAGTGAGCAGTTCTTC. This chain uses TRBV7-2 with TRBJ2-1; TRBD2 matches at 10 bases. CDR1 and CDR2 from the germline V gene are SGHTA and FQGNSA. J lost 9 bases, V lost 4 bases, and 9 bases had no gene match. The length of the CDR3 is 15 residues. Supplemented by reference TRBV7-2 and TRBJ2-1, the full variable domain reads GAGVSQSPSNKVTEKGKDVELRCDPISGHTALYWYRQSLGQGLEFLIYFQGNSAPDKSGLPSDRFSAERTGGSVSTLTIQRTQQEDSAVYLCASSYGTSDFSEQFFGPGTRLTVL.

V is TRBV11-1 and J is TRBJ2-1; the match to TRBD2 covers 8 bases. The V segment lost 4 bases and the J segment 3 bases; nucleotides outside the gene matches: 8. CDR1 and CDR2 (germline): SGHAT, FQDESV (reference sequence). The CDR3 sequence is 16 residues long. The CDR3 protein is CASSYRLALFYNEQFF. For the CDR3, the DNA is TGTGCCAGCAGCTATCGACTAGCGTTATTCTACAATGAGCAGTTCTTC.

This clonotype was seen a few times. The chain links TRBV18 to TRBJ2-4; D tentatively reads TRBD1 or TRBD2 (5 bases each). The germline V gene encodes CDR1 KGHSH and CDR2 LQKENI. V was cut by 5 bases and J by 7 bases, with 15 bases left in between. CDR3 length equals 14 residues. The CDR3 region has the DNA TGTGCCAGCTCATCCCGAGGGGACGGGAACATTCAGTACTTC. It yields the protein CASSSRGDGNIQYF.

This sequence joins TRBV5-1 and TRBJ2-2, with D tentatively TRBD1 (6 bases). Trimming shortened V by 7 bases and J by 5 bases, and 18 bases separated the two germline ends. Germline-derived CDR1 and CDR2 are SGHRS and YFSETQ. This CDR3 contains 15 residues. The DNA of the CDR3 is TGCGCCAGCGCTCAGGGGCTAAAAAGGACCGGGGAGCTGTTTTTT. Translated: CASAQGLKRTGELFF.

V is TRBV6-5 and J is TRBJ2-5, with TRBD1 identical over 9 bases. This CDR3 comprises 14 residues. Germline assignment: CDR1 MNHEY and CDR2 SVGAGI. The junction had 6 bases not matched to a gene; V was cut back by 5 bases and J by 5 bases. CDR3 in amino acids: CASSLQGAVETQYF. The CDR3 DNA reads TGTGCCAGCAGTCTACAGGGGGCGGTGGAGACCCAGTACTTC.

V usage is TRBV19 and J usage is TRBJ1-4, with D possibly being TRBD1 (6 bases). Germline loops: CDR1 LNHDA, CDR2 SQIVND (reference sequence). This CDR3 region has 14 residues. V gave up 8 bases and J gave up 0 bases, with 10 bases separating them. The CDR3 region is CASGQIATNEKLFF. The CDR3 nucleotides read TGTGCCAGTGGACAGATCGCAACTAATGAAAAACTGTTTTTT.

V and J are TRBV6-2 or TRBV6-3 and TRBJ2-1; D uncertain. V was shortened by 1 base and J by 10 bases, with 5 bases between the two germline ends. The CDR3 loop spans 11 amino acids. In germline, CDR1 is MNHEY, CDR2 SVGEGT. The CDR3, as DNA: TGTGCCAGCAGTTACTTGGGAGAGCAGTTCTTC. As protein: CASSYLGEQFF.

This chain joins TRBV28 and TRBJ1-6, with D hard to call. The CDR3 has 14 residues. Deletions cut 7 bases from V and 8 bases from J, with 15 bases between. Germline CDR1 is MDHEN and CDR2 is SYDVKM. The CDR3 is CASKGGSGDSPLHF. DNA of the CDR3: TGTGCCAGCAAAGGTGGCTCTGGGGATTCACCCCTCCACTTT. Full variable domain (missing parts from reference TRBV28 and TRBJ1-6): DVKVTQSSRYLVKRTGEKVFLECVQDMDHENMFWYRQDPGLGLRLIYFSYDVKMKEKGDIPEGYSVSREKKERFSLILESASTNQTSMYLCASKGGSGDSPLHFGNGTRLTVT.

This clonotype was picked up one time. Here the CDR3 reads CASSYLAGATYEQYF. The CDR3 region has the DNA TGTGCCAGCAGTTATCTAGCGGGGGCAACCTACGAGCAGTACTTC. The chain recombines TRBV7-9 with TRBJ2-7; 10 bases line up with TRBD2. CDR3 length equals 15 residues. V shed 6 bases and J 2 bases; nucleotides not matched to a gene: 7. CDR1 and CDR2 from the germline V gene are SEHNR and FQNEAQ (reference sequence). The whole variable domain, filled in from reference TRBV7-9 and TRBJ2-7, reads DTGVSQNPRHKITKRGQNVTFRCDPISEHNRLYWYRQTLGQGPEFLTYFQNEAQLEKSRLLSDRFSAERPKGSFSTLEIQRTEQGDSAMYLCASSYLAGATYEQYFGPGTRLTVT.

This clonotype was counted a few times. The chain uses TRBV2 and TRBJ2-2, with 12 bases lining up with TRBD1. The J segment lost 6 bases and the V segment lost 5 bases, leaving 7 bases of the junction unmatched. The length of the CDR3 is 16 residues. Per the germline V gene, CDR1 is SNHLY and CDR2 is FYNNEI. CDR3 loop: CASSISGTGGAGELFF. The CDR3 DNA reads TGTGCCAGCAGTATATCCGGGACAGGGGGCGCCGGGGAGCTGTTTTTT.

The V call is TRBV5-1, the J call TRBJ2-5, with 7 positions matching TRBD1. This CDR3 is built from 14 residues. The germline CDR1 and CDR2 sequences are SGHRS and YFSETQ. V lost 5 bases, J lost 3 bases, and 7 bases stayed unmatched. The CDR3 is CASSSGTAEETQYF. DNA of the CDR3: TGCGCCAGCAGTTCCGGGACAGCTGAAGAGACCCAGTACTTC.

Only a few counts were recorded for this clonotype. The chain recombines TRBV28 with TRBJ2-7; the D gene is possibly TRBD1 (6 bases). The CDR3 totals 12 residues. The V gene's germline CDR1 is MDHEN and CDR2 SYDVKM. V was pared by 7 bases and J by 9 bases, with 16 bases between. The CDR3 here is CASTGNRDAQYF. CDR3 bases: TGTGCCAGCACCGGAAACAGGGATGCGCAGTACTTC.

The chain couples TRBV12-3 or TRBV12-4 to TRBJ1-3; D may be TRBD1 (5 bases). CDR3 length: 15 amino acids. V was trimmed by 0 bases and J by 3 bases, leaving 9 bases between them. CDR3 sequence (DNA): TGTGCCAGCAGTTTAGCAGGGGTAAATGGAAACACCATATATTTT. Translating it yields CASSLAGVNGNTIYF.

The gene calls are TRBV20-1 and TRBJ2-2; TRBD2 matches at 8 bases. CDR3 length: 14 residues. CDR1 DFQATT and CDR2 SNEGSKA come from the germline V gene (reference sequence). Unmatched junction bases numbered 4, after V lost 1 base and J lost 6 bases. The CDR3 sequence: CSARVGRVSGELFF. Written as DNA, the CDR3 is TGCAGTGCTAGAGTCGGGAGGGTTTCCGGGGAGCTGTTTTTT.

V and J are TRBV12-3 or TRBV12-4 and TRBJ1-3, with TRBD1 as a possible D gene (6 bases). The CDR3 runs 14 residues. V dropped 5 bases and J dropped 3 bases, with 11 bases sitting between them. Here the CDR3 reads CASSTGNIGNTIYF. DNA of the CDR3: TGTGCCAGCAGTACAGGGAATATTGGAAACACCATATATTTT.

Comment on this clonotype: This likely comes from a read error, as the CDR3 has no conserved phenylalanine or tryptophan at its end. The J gene is TRBJ2-5, the V gene TRBV30; tentative D call: TRBD1 (7 bases). This CDR3 comprises 14 residues. Germline V gene lookup returns CDR1 GTSNPN and CDR2 SVGIG (reference sequence). The germline V and J ends were trimmed by 8 bases and 1 base, with 17 bases remaining between them. The CDR3 reads CAALEGAPQETQYS. CDR3 sequence (DNA): TGTGCCGCCCTGGAGGGGGCCCCCCAAGAGACCCAGTACTCC.